The rows below give T cell receptor beta chains drawn from one sample of a study of T cell responses to AZD1222 COVID-19 vaccine. Clones were read by immunoSEQ multiplex PCR, and TCRdb kept only the in-frame ones, dropping some. The sample lists tens of thousands of clones, more than 75% occurring once. The sample was peripheral blood, taken on day 0 of AZD1222 vaccination. The receptors were gathered from an adult in good health. Both conserved end residues are trimmed from each CDR3. Fields, in order: clone size, V gene, CDR3 protein. The size of a clone is reported for some rows only, either as once, few or many, or as a class for expanded clones.

-	TRBV6-5	ASRKAGPSYEQY
-	TRBV7-2	ASSTRTSGGAVDEQF
-	TRBV9	ASSVGGYGYT
-	TRBV25-1	ASSQGISSYNEQF
few	TRBV19	ASSTPRGEGQPQH
-	TRBV6-2/TRBV6-3	ASSPPGTAGTQY
-	TRBV28	ASSLGGRYNQPQH
once	TRBV9	ASGPLIHTDTQY
once	TRBV10-3	AISESGSGNNEQF
-	TRBV4-1	ASSQGSTGGLETQY
-	TRBV18	ASSPGLQTDSAQY
-	TRBV30	AWSVGLFNSPLH
-	TRBV4-3	ASSQQKAATNEKLF
-	TRBV18	ASSNRAHIGEQY
few	TRBV6-5	ASSPGQATNYGYT
-	TRBV7-2	ASSSLSSGNTIY
-	TRBV10-3	ATGDSPLH
-	TRBV30	AWMPRGGGNEKLF
-	TRBV5-4	ASSARQGTTYEQY
once	TRBV7-2	ASSLGRENTEAF
-	TRBV3-1/TRBV3-2	ASRRDGPYEQY
-	TRBV7-3	ASSLFYAETQY
once	TRBV4-1	ASSQAYSGDTIY
-	TRBV7-2	ASSQRGSGPPQQY
-	TRBV5-1	ASSTQLNTEAF
-	TRBV27	ASSRPPRGYGYT
once	TRBV13	ASSFGGTEAF
-	TRBV27	ASGRQASNYGYT
-	TRBV11-3	ASSKRLAGATGELF
-	TRBV29-1	SVADINQPQH
-	TRBV28	ASSTGDGYT
-	TRBV7-2	ASSPLTGTDTQY
-	TRBV19	ATSRSGLSTEAF
-	TRBV9	ASSFPPGGTEAF
-	TRBV4-3	ASSQELSGNQPQH
-	TRBV19	ASSNTGSVNTQY
-	TRBV28	ASSLPGTGNTEAF
-	TRBV7-3	ASSPNPGQNTGELF
-	TRBV4-1	ASSHAPGLAGGRETQY
-	TRBV9	ASSAKQGIDTGELF
-	TRBV18	ASSPRTGNNEKLF
-	TRBV4-1	ASSHPTTSGGPFAKNIQY
-	TRBV6-4	ASSPGMTGAPSPLH
-	TRBV10-3	AISERPAEPQH
-	TRBV7-2	ASSRHGDQPQH
-	TRBV4-3	ASSQETSGGGTDTQY
-	TRBV9	ASSDWGGYNEQF
once	TRBV4-3	ASSQASTGVRDTQY
-	TRBV6-5	ASSYSLVSTYEQY
-	TRBV5-4	ASSSGTGYNEQF
-	TRBV23-1	ASSQSGGAGVNTEAF
-	TRBV9	ASSVEPRTDTQY
once	TRBV19	ASSPLGVSGNTIY
-	TRBV18	ASSPLRNSGNTIY
-	TRBV6-2/TRBV6-3	ASSYSATEYNTEAF
-	TRBV19	AVRENTEAF
-	TRBV19	ASRRVASSYEQY
few	TRBV5-1	ASKDTAEEQY